This T cell receptor beta chain was sequenced during a study of blood T cell repertoires in COVID-19. Study-wide context: There were acute and convalescent COVID-19 samples, and they came from the United States, Italy and Spain.

This CDR3 contains 15 residues. Germline loops: CDR1 SEHNR, CDR2 FQNEAQ (reference sequence). Trimming removed 0 bases at V and 5 bases at J, with 13 bases between. Sequencing was performed with immunoSEQ multiplex PCR; in TCRdb, only in-frame clones are kept and a portion is missing. The table has fewer than 350,000 clones, just over 85% seen once. The chain uses TRBV7-9 and TRBJ1-1, with D maybe TRBD1 (5 bases). The TCR originated in a woman aged 40 to 55 with acute COVID-19. The sample was PBMCs or T cells enriched from blood (not recorded which). The DNA for the CDR3 is TGTGCCAGCAGCTTAGCGCTGATGGGGCGAACTGAAGCTTTCTTT. Translation gives CASSLALMGRTEAFF.